This T cell receptor (beta chain) is drawn from a study of T cell responses to AZD1222 COVID-19 vaccine. Sequencing was performed with immunoSEQ multiplex PCR; in TCRdb, only in-frame clones are kept and a portion is missing. The sample has roughly 120,000 clones, about 90% seen once. This CDR3 contains 13 residues. Germline V gene sequence: CDR1 MNHEY, CDR2 SMNVEV (reference sequence). J lost 11 bases, V lost 3 bases, and 1 base had no gene match. The sequenced sample was peripheral blood, obtained on day 0 of AZD1222 vaccination. The V call is TRBV27, the J call TRBJ2-1; 13 positions agree with TRBD2. The TCR was taken from an adult in good health. CDR3 residues: CASSLGLAGQQFF. As DNA, the CDR3 is TGTGCCAGCAGTTTGGGACTAGCGGGGCAGCAGTTCTTC.